A single sample gave rise to the 9 T cell receptor beta chains below, sequenced in a study of T cell repertoires in cytomegalovirus infection. Their specific antigens are unknown. TCRdb independently ran MiXCR on the reads; one entry per CDR3 protein. The sample contains about 920,000 distinct CDR3 sequences, approximately 31% of which appear only once. The material was cultured CD8+ T cells from PBMCs, obtained from culture after CMV antigen stimulation. The receptors come from a human donor in good health (CMV status not recorded). Some clones in this sample may be carry-over from other donors' samples.

The gene calls are TRBV28 and TRBJ2-3, with a weak D call TRBD2 (6 bases). From germline, CDR1 is MDHEN and CDR2 SYDVKM. Between the trimmed V and J ends, which lost 6 bases and 2 bases, there was a span of 21 bases. The CDR3 runs to 17 residues. In nucleotides, the CDR3 is TGTGCCAGCAGCAGCCGGGGGAAACCTCTCCCCACAGATACGCAGTATTTT. Translation: CASSSRGKPLPTDTQYF. Based on the CDR3 plus reference TRBV28 and TRBJ2-3, the full variable domain is DVKVTQSSRYLVKRTGEKVFLECVQDMDHENMFWYRQDPGLGLRLIYFSYDVKMKEKGDIPEGYSVSREKKERFSLILESASTNQTSMYLCASSSRGKPLPTDTQYFGPGTRLTVL.

This clonotype occurred many times. The chain joins TRBV19 to TRBJ1-2; 10 bases map to TRBD1. Losses at the gene ends were 5 bases for V and 3 bases for J; bases not matched to a gene: 3. The CDR3 loop spans 14 amino acids. The germline CDR1 and CDR2 sequences are LNHDA and SQIVND (reference sequence). CDR3 DNA sequence: TGTGCCAGTAGTCCCGGACAGGGGGACTATGGCTACACCTTC. Protein: CASSPGQGDYGYTF.

V is TRBV4-3 and J is TRBJ2-5, with TRBD1 matching over 11 bases. The CDR3 covers 13 residues. Trimming at V came to 6 bases and at J to 5 bases, leaving 2 bases not matched to a gene. The germline gives CDR1 LGHNA, CDR2 YSLEER. CDR3 protein: CASRDRGHETQYF. The DNA for the CDR3 is TGCGCCAGCAGGGACAGGGGGCACGAGACCCAGTACTTC.

This clonotype was detected a few times. CDR3 sequence reads: CASSPDPEINEAFF. In nucleotides, the CDR3 is TGTGCCAGCAGCCCCGACCCGGAGATCAATGAAGCTTTCTTT. The V and J genes are TRBV7-9 and TRBJ1-1; D uncertain. Germline CDR1 SEHNR, CDR2 FQNEAQ (reference sequence). V was trimmed by 5 bases and J by 7 bases, leaving 17 bases between them. The CDR3 is made up of 14 amino acids.

The table lists this clonotype with many counts. This chain connects TRBV12-5 to TRBJ2-5; D might be TRBD2 (6 bases). The germline V and J ends were trimmed by 3 bases and 5 bases, with 19 bases remaining between them. Germline V CDR1 and CDR2: LGHNT, FRNRAP. The CDR3 loop spans 16 amino acids. The CDR3 loop reads CASGFSTPAGEETQYF. Here the CDR3 DNA reads TGTGCTAGTGGTTTTTCGACACCAGCGGGCGAGGAGACCCAGTACTTC.

The sample holds one count of this clonotype. The genes are TRBV2 and TRBJ2-1; TRBD1 is a possible D gene (6 bases). CDR1 is SNHLY, CDR2 FYNNEI, per germline. Trimming removed 8 bases from V and 14 bases from J, with 13 bases in between. CDR3 size: 10 residues. For the CDR3, the DNA is TGTGCCAGCGGGCAAGGGGGAGAGTTCTTC. It specifies CASGQGGEFF.

The genes are TRBV4-3 and TRBJ2-2; tentative D call: TRBD1 (5 bases). The CDR3 consists of 16 residues. Germline V gene lookup returns CDR1 LGHNA and CDR2 YSLEER. V was clipped by 4 bases and J by 0 bases, with 12 bases between them. CDR3 sequence (DNA): TGCGCCAGCAGCCGAGTGGGGCAATCGAACACCGGGGAGCTGTTTTTT. Amino acid sequence: CASSRVGQSNTGELFF.

The sample holds a few counts of this clonotype. This chain connects TRBV5-4 to TRBJ1-1; tentatively, D is TRBD1 (6 bases). The CDR3 sequence is 13 residues long. Germline CDR1 and CDR2: SGHNT and YYREEE (reference sequence). V lost 1 base and J lost 6, with 10 bases in between. The CDR3 sequence: CASSLWGAAEAFF. The CDR3 coding sequence is TGTGCCAGCAGCTTGTGGGGGGCGGCTGAAGCTTTCTTT.

This clonotype was detected a few times. J is TRBJ1-5 and V is TRBV27; 7 nucleotides line up with TRBD1. CDR3 length: 14 amino acids. Trimming removed 5 bases from V and 9 bases from J; junction bases left unmatched: 10. The V gene's germline CDR1 is MNHEY and CDR2 SMNVEV (reference sequence). This CDR3 reads CASSPGTAHGPQHF. As DNA, the CDR3 is TGTGCCAGCAGTCCCGGGACAGCACATGGGCCCCAGCATTTT.